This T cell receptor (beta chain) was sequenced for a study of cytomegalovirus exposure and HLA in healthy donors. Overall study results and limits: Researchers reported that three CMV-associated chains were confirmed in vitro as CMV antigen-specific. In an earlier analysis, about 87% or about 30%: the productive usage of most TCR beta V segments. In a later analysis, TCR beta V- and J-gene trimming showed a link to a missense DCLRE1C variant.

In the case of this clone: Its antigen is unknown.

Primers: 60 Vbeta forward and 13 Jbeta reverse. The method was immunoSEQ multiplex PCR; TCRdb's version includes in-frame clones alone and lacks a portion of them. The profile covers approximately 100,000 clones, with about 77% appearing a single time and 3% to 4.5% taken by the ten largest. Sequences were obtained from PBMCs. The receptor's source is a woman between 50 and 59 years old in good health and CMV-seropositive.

The CDR3 bases are TGTGCCAGCAATCTATGGGGGGACCACGAGCAGTACTTC. This sequence encodes CASNLWGDHEQYF. This sequence joins TRBV7-2 and TRBJ2-7; maybe TRBD2 (6 bases). CDR1 and CDR2 from the germline V gene are SGHTA and FQGNSA. The CDR3 covers 13 residues. V was cut by 7 bases and J by 5 bases, with 15 bases left in between. The full variable domain, with the rest looked up from reference TRBV7-2 and TRBJ2-7, is GAGVSQSPSNKVTEKGKDVELRCDPISGHTALYWYRQSLGQGLEFLIYFQGNSAPDKSGLPSDRFSAERTGGSVSTLTIQRTQQEDSAVYLCASNLWGDHEQYFGPGTRLTVT.